A single T cell receptor (beta chain) is shown here with its context. Antigen: not known. Per individual sample, approximately 91,000 TCR templates were assayed. Measured with immunoSEQ multiplex PCR; TCRdb has only the in-frame clones, and not every one. The table lists 57,000 or so clones, roughly 93% of them singletons. This specimen comes from a study of siplizumab effects on memory and regulatory T cells. Findings and caveats of the study: Siplizumab brought about a significant reduction in alloreactive sequences traceable to unstimulated CD4+ memory cells. Greater diversity than memory cells seemed evident in naive T cells, which also appeared to be major alloresponse contributors.

The specimen sequenced was CD8+ T cells sorted from blood. The receptor was isolated from a human donor in good health.

The CDR3 bases are TGTGCCAGCAGCTTGTGGGCAGATACGCAGTATTTT. Its protein product is CASSLWADTQYF. The rearrangement links TRBV5-4 to TRBJ2-3; D is unresolved. The ends were cut back, 1 base at V and 4 bases at J, with 4 bases in the middle. Germline V lookup: CDR1 SGHNT, CDR2 YYREEE (reference sequence). The CDR3 runs to 12 residues.